This T cell receptor beta chain was retrieved from a study of T cells in Graves' hyperthyroidism and ophthalmopathy. V was shortened by 9 bases and J by 5 bases, with 12 bases between the two germline ends. The germline gives CDR1 KGHDR, CDR2 SFDVKD. The CDR3 spans 13 residues. Amplification yielded TCR beta CDR3 regions, with RNA transcripts as the source. HTBI primers were employed in a first-round RT-PCR of the TCR CDR3. One entry per CDR3 protein results from TCRdb running MiXCR on the multiplex PCR reads. The data show about 480,000 distinct CDR3 sequences, approximately 25% seen once. Uncontrolled infection, other autoimmune disease, pregnancy or lactation disqualified patients from enrolment. As to this clonotype: The antigen is unknown.

Points from the study as a whole: In blood, most of the thyroid clonotypes expanded above 0.001 were also present. The model predicted ophthalmopathy a median roughly six months before onset.

Material for sequencing was blood. This sequence originates from a woman younger than 45 with Graves' ophthalmopathy. The J gene is TRBJ2-2, the V gene TRBV24-1; TRBD1 might be the D (5 bases). CDR3 residues: CATGVRATGELFF. The CDR3 bases are TGTGCCACCGGTGTCAGGGCGACCGGGGAGCTGTTTTTT.